This is a list of T cell receptor beta chains from one sample in a study of blood T cell repertoires in COVID-19. Profiled with immunoSEQ multiplex PCR; TCRdb holds only in-frame clones, not every one. The sample holds 200,000 to 250,000 clones, roughly 90% seen once. The sample was peripheral blood. These receptors all stem from a woman aged 60-75 years with acute or convalescent COVID-19. CDR3s include the opening cysteine and the closing phenylalanine or tryptophan. The D gene is left open where the match is weak. Clone size is given for some rows only: seen once, a few or many times, or a class if the clone is expanded.

size	D	V	J	CDR3	DNA
few	TRBD1	TRBV4-3	TRBJ2-1	CASSQLRTGGTREQFF	TGCGCCAGCAGCCAGCTGAGGACAGGGGGTACAAGAGAGCAGTTCTTC
.	TRBD2	TRBV5-1	TRBJ2-2	CASSTGLAGPTGTGELFF	TGCGCCAGCAGCACCGGACTAGCGGGGCCTACCGGCACCGGGGAGCTGTTTTTT
.	.	TRBV11-1	TRBJ1-6	CASSIGGYSPLHF	TGTGCCAGCAGCATAGGCGGATATTCACCCCTCCACTTT
.	.	TRBV2	TRBJ2-3	CASTRVHGTGQSTDTQYF	TGTGCCAGCACTCGCGTACACGGAACCGGACAGAGCACAGATACGCAGTATTTT
.	TRBD1	TRBV28	TRBJ1-1	CASRQTGGNTEAFF	TGTGCCAGCAGGCAGACAGGGGGGAACACTGAAGCTTTCTTT
.	.	TRBV7-2	TRBJ2-2	CASSLVDAVAVTGELFF	TGTGCCAGCAGCTTAGTTGATGCGGTTGCGGTGACCGGGGAGCTGTTTTTT
once	.	TRBV30	TRBJ2-2	CAWRGGTNTGELFF	TGTGCCTGGAGGGGGGGAACGAACACCGGGGAGCTGTTTTTT
.	.	TRBV7-9	TRBJ2-7	CASSLGSTPPPYF	TGTGCCAGCAGCTTAGGGAGTACACCCCCTCCGTACTTC
.	.	TRBV5-6	TRBJ1-3	CASSRDLSTGNTIYF	TGTGCCAGCAGTCGAGACTTAAGTACTGGAAACACCATATATTTT
.	.	TRBV13	TRBJ2-1	CASSWAVYNEQFF	TGTGCCAGCAGCTGGGCAGTCTACAATGAGCAGTTCTTC
few	TRBD1	TRBV19	TRBJ1-6	CASSTTGTGYSPLHF	TGTGCCAGTAGTACCACCGGGACAGGGTATTCACCCCTCCACTTT
once	.	TRBV3-1/TRBV3-2	TRBJ1-1	CASSPFIRGSTEAFF	TGTGCCAGCAGCCCGTTTATCCGGGGATCTACTGAAGCTTTCTTT
.	TRBD2	TRBV7-9	TRBJ2-2	CASSGEVGGGYTGELFF	TGTGCCAGCAGCGGAGAGGTCGGCGGGGGGTACACCGGGGAGCTGTTTTTT
.	.	TRBV5-1	TRBJ2-7	CASRVAPQGNPTGQYF	TGCGCCAGCAGGGTGGCCCCACAGGGAAACCCCACTGGGCAGTACTTC
.	.	TRBV25-1	TRBJ2-3	CASSGAVYTDTQYF	TGTGCCAGCAGTGGGGCAGTCTACACAGATACGCAGTATTTT
.	TRBD1	TRBV5-1	TRBJ2-7	CASSPPHRDRGMLYF	TGCGCCAGCAGCCCCCCCCACCGGGACAGGGGTATGTTGTACTTC
once	.	TRBV25-1	TRBJ2-7	CASSVLQGPYEQYF	TGTGCCAGCAGTGTCCTCCAGGGTCCCTACGAGCAGTACTTC
.	.	TRBV7-9	TRBJ1-5	CASSLGLNNQPQHF	TGTGCCAGCAGCTTAGGACTTAACAATCAGCCCCAGCATTTT
.	TRBD1	TRBV5-1	TRBJ2-2	CASTVWGQGTGELFF	TGCGCCAGCACCGTGTGGGGACAGGGAACCGGGGAGCTGTTTTTT
.	.	TRBV4-2	TRBJ1-2	CASSLSPDRRYGYTF	TGTGCCAGCAGCCTCAGCCCGGACAGAAGATATGGCTACACCTTC
few	TRBD1	TRBV3-1/TRBV3-2	TRBJ1-4	CASSLPQGAGDEKLFF	TGTGCCAGCAGCCTACCACAGGGGGCCGGGGATGAAAAACTGTTTTTT
.	.	TRBV27	TRBJ1-5	CASSLWGGNQPQHF	TGTGCCAGCAGTTTGTGGGGGGGGAATCAGCCCCAGCATTTT
.	.	TRBV19	TRBJ1-2	CASSALAGQVYGYTF	TGTGCCAGTAGTGCTTTGGCGGGGCAAGTTTATGGCTACACCTTC
.	.	TRBV6-6	TRBJ2-7	CASTEAGTRNEQYF	TGTGCCAGCACCGAAGCCGGGACAAGGAACGAGCAGTACTTC
.	.	TRBV19	TRBJ1-1	CASSTPGILNTEAFF	TGTGCCAGTAGTACCCCCGGGATTTTGAACACTGAAGCTTTCTTT
.	TRBD2	TRBV5-1	TRBJ2-2	CASSLLAGGNGELFF	TGCGCCAGCAGCTTGTTAGCGGGAGGAAACGGGGAGCTGTTTTTT
.	.	TRBV10-3	TRBJ2-1	CAIRQSSSYNEQFF	TGTGCCATCAGACAGAGCTCCTCCTACAATGAGCAGTTCTTC
.	TRBD2	TRBV15	TRBJ2-5	CATSRYSGGNSRGPQETQYF	TGTGCCACCAGCAGATACAGCGGGGGCAACTCCCGGGGGCCGCAAGAGACCCAGTACTTC
once	.	TRBV6-5	TRBJ2-7	CASSRDNSYEQYF	TGTGCCAGCAGTCGGGACAATTCCTACGAGCAGTACTTC
.	TRBD1	TRBV28	TRBJ1-1	CASSLQGAKVKAFF	TGTGCCAGCAGTTTACAGGGGGCGAAGGTTAAAGCTTTCTTT
.	TRBD2	TRBV4-2	TRBJ2-3	CASSQGSGGAEDTQYF	TGTGCCAGCAGCCAAGGTAGCGGGGGGGCAGAAGATACGCAGTATTTT
.	.	TRBV4-1	TRBJ2-3	CASSQVDSPDTQYF	TGCGCCAGCAGCCAAGTTGACAGCCCAGATACGCAGTATTTT
.	.	TRBV7-8	TRBJ1-1	CASSHTGNTEAFF	TGTGCCAGCTCGCATACCGGGAACACTGAAGCTTTCTTT
.	TRBD1	TRBV7-6	TRBJ2-2	CASSPRTGRTGELFF	TGTGCCAGCAGCCCAAGGACAGGGAGGACCGGGGAGCTGTTTTTT
few	.	TRBV7-2	TRBJ1-5	CASSFYNNPKLCQPQHF	TGTGCCAGCAGCTTTTATAATAACCCGAAGCTATGTCAGCCCCAGCATTTT
.	TRBD2	TRBV30	TRBJ2-1	CALLREGFYNEQFF	TGTGCCTTGTTGCGGGAGGGATTTTACAATGAGCAGTTCTTC
.	TRBD1	TRBV3-1/TRBV3-2	TRBJ1-1	CASSQPGQGSRQAFF	TGTGCCAGCAGCCAACCGGGACAGGGGTCCCGACAAGCTTTCTTT
.	TRBD1	TRBV5-1	TRBJ1-1	CASSLRTGVSEAFF	TGCGCCAGCAGCTTAAGGACAGGGGTCTCTGAAGCTTTCTTT
.	.	TRBV19	TRBJ1-4	CASSMNSQFEKLFF	TGTGCCAGTAGTATGAACAGTCAGTTTGAAAAACTGTTTTTT
few	TRBD2	TRBV2	TRBJ2-1	CASSPGLAGVNEQFF	TGTGCCAGCAGCCCGGGACTAGCGGGAGTCAATGAGCAGTTCTTC
.	.	TRBV5-1	TRBJ2-1	CASSFRGRRDYNEQFF	TGCGCCAGCAGCTTTCGGGGGAGGAGGGACTACAATGAGCAGTTCTTC
.	TRBD1	TRBV4-1	TRBJ2-1	CASSQRQGSYNEQFF	TGCGCCAGCAGCCAACGACAGGGTTCCTACAATGAGCAGTTCTTC
.	.	TRBV3-1/TRBV3-2	TRBJ1-1	CASSQGKGDGAFF	TGTGCCAGCAGCCAGGGGAAGGGGGATGGAGCTTTCTTT
.	.	TRBV6-1	TRBJ1-1	CASSDPGQMNTEAFF	TGTGCCAGCAGTGACCCCGGACAGATGAACACTGAAGCTTTCTTT
.	TRBD1	TRBV3-1/TRBV3-2	TRBJ2-1	CASSQLAGGQNNEQFF	TGTGCCAGCAGCCAACTCGCAGGGGGACAGAACAATGAGCAGTTCTTC
.	.	TRBV28	TRBJ1-4	CASTPGGVGEKLFF	TGTGCCAGCACCCCGGGGGGAGTCGGTGAAAAACTGTTTTTT
.	.	TRBV5-1	TRBJ1-4	CASSGTAGVGEKLFF	TGCGCCAGCAGCGGGACCGCAGGGGTCGGTGAAAAACTGTTTTTT
.	TRBD2	TRBV7-9	TRBJ2-3	CASSPTSGLTDTQYF	TGTGCCAGCAGCCCGACTAGCGGCCTCACAGATACGCAGTATTTT
many	.	TRBV12-3/TRBV12-4	TRBJ2-7	CASSLPFSYEQYF	TGTGCCAGCAGTTTACCTTTTTCCTACGAGCAGTACTTC
.	.	TRBV19	TRBJ2-1	CASSIVQGSYNEQFF	TGTGCCAGTAGTATAGTCCAGGGGTCCTACAATGAGCAGTTCTTC
.	.	TRBV6-5	TRBJ1-5	CASSLASNQPQHF	TGTGCCAGCAGTTTAGCATCCAATCAGCCCCAGCATTTT
.	.	TRBV3-1/TRBV3-2	TRBJ1-3	CASSPVDRSGNTIYF	TGTGCCAGCAGCCCCGTGGACAGAAGTGGAAACACCATATATTTT